This TCR beta chain was obtained from a study of cytomegalovirus exposure and HLA in healthy donors. Study-wide background: From donors who were HLA-typed, an early data release held around 80 million unique TCRs.

For this clone: Its antigen is unidentified. Sequence at one end of the junction differs from germline and may be a read error.

Overall study results and limits: Clonal expansion was found to be greater in HLA-associated TCR beta chains than in equally common others in a later analysis. TCR beta V- and J-gene trimming was later associated with a missense DCLRE1C variant. The authors excluded some V segments, including TRBV6-2 and TRBV6-3, as indistinguishable.

Germline values: CDR1 SEHNR, CDR2 FQNEAQ (reference sequence). CDR3 length: 13 amino acids. The primer mix had 60 Vbeta and 13 Jbeta primers. Here immunoSEQ multiplex PCR was the method, and the copy in TCRdb shows in-frame clones only, minus some. The sample has under 200,000 clones, more than 65% seen once. This chain connects TRBV7-9 to TRBJ1-1; TRBD1 might be the D (5 bases). The origin of this receptor is a man in his fifties in good health and CMV-seronegative. The sequenced sample consisted of PBMCs. The CDR3 coding sequence is TGTTCCAGCAGCTTAAGACAGTCCACTGAAGCTTTCTTT. Amino acid sequence: CSSSLRQSTEAFF.